One and the same sample provided the 21 T cell receptor beta chains below, sequenced in a study of CD8 T cells in ankylosing spondylitis. TCRdb reanalysed the 5' RACE reads using MiXCR and keeps one entry per CDR3 protein. The table has roughly 200,000 distinct CDR3 sequences, roughly 25% seen once; the top ten hold just over 6.5%. Sequencing was performed on blood, either unsorted or a sorted T cell fraction (not recorded which). All receptors come from a male donor with ankylosing spondylitis or in good health (not recorded which).

This clonotype was seen repeatedly, ten times or more. J is TRBJ1-2 and V is TRBV7-2; D is possibly TRBD1 (5 bases). This CDR3 is 12 amino acids long. Germline V gene data show CDR1 as SGHTA and CDR2 as FQGNSA. V was pared by 3 bases and J by 6 bases, with 8 bases between. CDR3 nucleotide sequence: TGTGCCAGCAGCTTTCAGGGCGATGGCTACACCTTC. Protein sequence: CASSFQGDGYTF.

This clonotype came up a few times. The rearrangement uses TRBV20-1 and TRBJ1-5; 7 bases agree with TRBD1. This CDR3 region has 16 residues. From germline, CDR1 is DFQATT and CDR2 SNEGSKA (reference sequence). The V gene end was trimmed by 5 bases and the J gene end by 4 bases; junction bases not matched to a gene: 14. The CDR3 spells CSASKNHRQGNQPQHF. The CDR3 region has the DNA TGCAGTGCTTCCAAAAACCACAGACAGGGTAATCAGCCCCAGCATTTT.

This clonotype was seen at least ten times. V and J are TRBV5-5 and TRBJ1-6; D not resolved. V was trimmed by 0 bases and J by 7 bases, leaving 11 bases between them. Germline CDR1 and CDR2: SGHKS and YYEKEE (reference sequence). This CDR3 comprises 15 residues. The CDR3 region has the DNA TGTGCCAGCAGCTTGGCTCAGACGACAAATTCACCCCTCCACTTT. This gives the protein CASSLAQTTNSPLHF.

This clonotype has at least ten counts. The gene calls are TRBV7-6 and TRBJ2-1; a weak D match, TRBD1 (6 bases). Germline CDR1 and CDR2: SGHVS and FNYEAQ. V was pared by 5 bases and J by 4 bases, with 15 bases between. This CDR3 contains 15 residues. In DNA form, the CDR3 reads TGTGCCAGCAGCCTTCTGGGGGCCAGTTACAATGAGCAGTTCTTC. Residues: CASSLLGASYNEQFF.

This clonotype was observed many times. The rearrangement links TRBV5-1 to TRBJ2-3; TRBD2 aligns across 10 bases. The ends lost 5 bases at V and 3 bases at J; junction bases unmatched: 6. The length of the CDR3 is 15 residues. Germline V gene lookup returns CDR1 SGHRS and CDR2 YFSETQ. The CDR3 region is CASRQAGGDTDTQYF. The DNA for the CDR3 is TGCGCCAGCAGACAAGCGGGAGGGGATACAGATACGCAGTATTTT.

This clonotype was seen at least ten times. This chain links TRBV12-3 or TRBV12-4 with TRBJ1-5; TRBD1 agrees at 8 bases. The V gene end was trimmed by 5 bases and the J gene end by 2 bases; junction bases not matched to a gene: 2. This CDR3 has 14 amino acids. The CDR3 sequence: CASSVTGGNQPQHF. The CDR3 nucleotides are TGTGCCAGCAGTGTGACAGGGGGCAATCAGCCCCAGCATTTT.

The rearrangement links TRBV10-3 to TRBJ2-2; D call uncertain. CDR1 is ENHRY and CDR2 is SYGVKD in the germline V gene. V lost 0 bases and J lost 7, with 12 bases in between. The CDR3 totals 15 residues. CDR3 DNA sequence: TGTGCCATCAGTGAGTCCGCCGAAGTATTCGGGGAGCTGTTTTTT. Its translation is CAISESAEVFGELFF.

This clonotype came up many times. The chain recombines TRBV5-1 with TRBJ2-5; D is uncertain. V lost 0 bases to trimming and J lost 2 bases, with 2 bases between them. Germline CDR1 is SGHRS and CDR2 is YFSETQ. The CDR3 covers 12 residues. Here the CDR3 DNA reads TGCGCCAGCAGCTTGGGGCAAGAGACCCAGTACTTC. This encodes CASSLGQETQYF.

The V call is TRBV20-1, the J call TRBJ2-6; 8 positions agree with TRBD1. Germline V gene sequence: CDR1 DFQATT, CDR2 SNEGSKA (reference sequence). The CDR3 runs 16 residues. The CDR3 loop reads CSAGQGLSSGANVLTF. The CDR3 bases are TGCAGCGCAGGACAGGGCCTAAGCTCTGGGGCCAACGTCCTGACTTTC.

This clonotype was detected ten times or more. The chain employs TRBV20-1 and TRBJ1-1; no definite D call. This CDR3 region has 13 residues. Trimming left V 3 bases short and J 11 bases short, with 19 bases between. CDR1 and CDR2 (germline): DFQATT, SNEGSKA (reference sequence). CDR3 coding DNA: TGCAGTGCTAGCAAAGGCGGTAGGATTGGGGCTTTCTTT. Amino acid sequence: CSASKGGRIGAFF.

This clonotype was picked up many times. This chain connects TRBV5-1 to TRBJ2-1; TRBD1 aligns across 7 bases. The CDR3 consists of 15 residues. Germline CDR1 is SGHRS and CDR2 is YFSETQ. V gave up 3 bases and J gave up 3 bases; unmatched junction bases: 6. The CDR3 DNA reads as TGCGCCAGCAGCTCGTGGACAGGCAGCTACAATGAGCAGTTCTTC. This translates into CASSSWTGSYNEQFF.

The chain joins TRBV29-1 to TRBJ2-1; D is perhaps TRBD1 (6 bases). Germline V lookup: CDR1 SQVTM, CDR2 ANQGSEA. The V and J ends lost 7 bases and 2 bases respectively, with 15 bases between them. The CDR3 loop spans 14 amino acids. CDR3 in amino acids: CSANYRAPYNEQFF. In DNA form, the CDR3 reads TGCAGCGCAAACTACAGGGCCCCCTACAATGAGCAGTTCTTC.

This clonotype was seen at least ten times. The J gene is TRBJ2-5, the V gene TRBV20-1, with 7 bases aligning to TRBD1. CDR1 is DFQATT, CDR2 SNEGSKA, per germline (reference sequence). Trimming at V came to 2 bases and at J to 3 bases, leaving 3 bases not matched to a gene. This CDR3 is built from 13 residues. The CDR3 spells CSARITGEETQYF. CDR3 DNA: TGCAGTGCTAGAATAACAGGGGAAGAGACCCAGTACTTC.

Many counts were recorded for this clonotype. This chain joins TRBV20-1 and TRBJ2-5, with D possibly matching TRBD2 (5 bases). V shed 3 bases and J shed 5 bases, with 19 bases lying between them. The CDR3 sequence is 15 residues long. The germline V gene has CDR1 DFQATT and CDR2 SNEGSKA (reference sequence). CDR3 loop: CSASKLLGSGETQYF. The CDR3 DNA is TGCAGTGCTAGCAAGTTACTAGGATCTGGGGAGACCCAGTACTTC.

V and J are TRBV4-1 and TRBJ1-3; D remains unclear. Trimming cost V 6 bases and J 0 bases, with 18 bases left between them. CDR1 and CDR2 from the germline V gene are MGHRA and YSYEKL. CDR3 length: 17 amino acids. CDR3: CASSPNPLGSSGNTIYF. CDR3 coding DNA: TGCGCCAGCAGTCCCAATCCATTGGGATCCTCTGGAAACACCATATATTTT.

This clonotype was counted only a few times. The CDR3 DNA reads TGTGCCAGCCGGGAAGATAGCACAGATACGCAGTATTTT. Its protein is CASREDSTDTQYF. The chain joins TRBV4-2 to TRBJ2-3; D possibly corresponds to TRBD2 (5 bases). Germline V gene sequence: CDR1 LGHNA, CDR2 YNFKEQ. The ends were cut back, 8 bases at V and 0 bases at J, with 9 bases in the middle. This CDR3 has 13 amino acids.

This clonotype was detected many times. The V and J genes are TRBV12-3 or TRBV12-4 and TRBJ2-1, with D maybe TRBD1 (7 bases). The CDR3 covers 15 residues. V lost 6 bases and J lost 5, with 17 bases in between. The CDR3, as DNA: TGTGCCAGCAGCTGGAGGGGGCGACCGGACAATGAGCAGTTCTTC. Its translation is CASSWRGRPDNEQFF.

This CDR3 is CSAQEGREGLRHEQYF. CDR3 bases: TGCAGTGCCCAAGAGGGCCGGGAGGGCCTTAGGCACGAGCAGTACTTC. The chain links TRBV20-1 to TRBJ2-7; 8 bases align to TRBD2. CDR3 length: 16 residues. Losses at the gene ends were 6 bases for V and 5 bases for J; bases not matched to a gene: 18. Germline assignment: CDR1 DFQATT and CDR2 SNEGSKA (reference sequence).

In nucleotides, the CDR3 is TGTGCCAGCAGTTACTCGAAGGTCTTGAGCAATCAGCCCCAGCATTTT. It specifies CASSYSKVLSNQPQHF. The chain links TRBV6-5 to TRBJ1-5, with D unclear. V lost 0 bases, J lost 1 base, and 10 bases lay in between. This CDR3 has 16 residues. Germline-derived CDR1 and CDR2 are MNHEY and SVGAGI.

This clonotype was seen ten or more times. The V and J genes are TRBV20-1 and TRBJ2-1, with 7 positions matching TRBD2. Losses at the gene ends were 0 bases for V and 6 bases for J; bases not matched to a gene: 11. In germline, CDR1 is DFQATT, CDR2 SNEGSKA (reference sequence). The CDR3 loop spans 16 amino acids. Here the CDR3 reads CSARDLMVASGNEQFF. CDR3 nucleotides: TGCAGTGCTAGAGATCTCATGGTTGCTAGCGGCAATGAGCAGTTCTTC.

This chain links TRBV7-9 with TRBJ2-5; D is possibly TRBD2 (5 bases). Germline CDR1 SEHNR, CDR2 FQNEAQ (reference sequence). This CDR3 comprises 14 residues. V dropped 1 base and J dropped 0 bases, with 6 bases sitting between them. DNA for the CDR3: TGTGCCAGCAGCTTAGGTAGCGACCAAGAGACCCAGTACTTC. This translates into CASSLGSDQETQYF.